Here is one T cell receptor (beta chain) with its context. These data come from a study of technical replicates of blood from a few donors. The assay was immunoSEQ multiplex PCR, and TCRdb's table has in-frame clones only and misses some. The table has 100,000 or so clones, approximately 96% seen once. The sequence was collected from a human donor in good health. Material: T cells isolated from PBMCs.

This chain's CDR3 is CASSNKAGYTGELFF. DNA of the CDR3: TGTGCCAGCAGTAATAAAGCGGGATATACCGGGGAGCTGTTTTTT. The rearrangement joins TRBV28 to TRBJ2-2; TRBD2 agrees at 7 bases. The CDR3 runs 15 residues. The ends lost 5 bases at V and 5 bases at J; junction bases unmatched: 8. The germline V gene has CDR1 MDHEN and CDR2 SYDVKM.